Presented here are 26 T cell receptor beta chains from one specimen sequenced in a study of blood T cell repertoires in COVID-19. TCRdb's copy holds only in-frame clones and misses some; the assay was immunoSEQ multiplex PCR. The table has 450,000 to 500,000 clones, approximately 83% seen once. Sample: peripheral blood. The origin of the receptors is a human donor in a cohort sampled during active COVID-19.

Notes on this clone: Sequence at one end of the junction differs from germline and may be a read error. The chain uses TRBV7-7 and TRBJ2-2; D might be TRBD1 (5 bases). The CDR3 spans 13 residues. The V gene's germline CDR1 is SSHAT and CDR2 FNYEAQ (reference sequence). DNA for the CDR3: TGTGCTAGCACAGAAGGGGAAACCGGGGAGCTGTTTTTT. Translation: CASTEGETGELFF. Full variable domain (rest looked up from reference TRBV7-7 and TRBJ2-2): GAGVSQSPRYKVTKRGQDVTLRCDPISSHATLYWYQQALGQGPEFLTYFNYEAQPDKSGLPSDRFSAERPEGSISTLTIQRTEQRDSAMYRCASTEGETGELFFGEGSRLTVL.

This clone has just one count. The CDR3 spells CASKAGRGSYEQYF. CDR3 sequence (DNA): TGTGCCAGTAAGGCGGGAAGGGGCTCCTACGAGCAGTACTTC. V usage is TRBV19 and J usage is TRBJ2-7; TRBD2 might be the D (6 bases). CDR1 is LNHDA and CDR2 is SQIVND in the germline V gene (reference sequence). The V end was cut by 7 bases, the J end by 0 bases, with 13 bases between. The CDR3 consists of 14 residues.

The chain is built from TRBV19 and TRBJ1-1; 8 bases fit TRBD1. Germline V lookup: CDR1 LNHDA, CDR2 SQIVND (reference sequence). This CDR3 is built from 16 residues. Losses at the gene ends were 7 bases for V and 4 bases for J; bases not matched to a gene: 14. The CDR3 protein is CASNRLPGQASTEAFF. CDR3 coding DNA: TGTGCCAGTAACAGACTTCCGGGACAGGCATCCACTGAAGCTTTCTTT. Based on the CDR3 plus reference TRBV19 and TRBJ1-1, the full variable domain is DGGITQSPKYLFRKEGQNVTLSCEQNLNHDAMYWYRQDPGQGLRLIYYSQIVNDFQKGDIAEGYSVSREKKESFPLTVTSAQKNPTAFYLCASNRLPGQASTEAFFGQGTRLTVV.

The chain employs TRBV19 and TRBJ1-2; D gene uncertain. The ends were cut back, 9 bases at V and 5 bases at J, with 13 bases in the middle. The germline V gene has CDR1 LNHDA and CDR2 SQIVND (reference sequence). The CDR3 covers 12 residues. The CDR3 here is CASGTREYGYTF. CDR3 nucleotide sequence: TGTGCCAGCGGTACTCGTGAATATGGCTACACCTTC.

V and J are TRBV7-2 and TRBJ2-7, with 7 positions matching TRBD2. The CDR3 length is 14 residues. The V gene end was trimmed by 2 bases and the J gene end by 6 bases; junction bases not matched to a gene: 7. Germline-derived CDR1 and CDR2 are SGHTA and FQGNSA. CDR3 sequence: CASSLKTGGIEQYF. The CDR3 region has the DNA TGTGCCAGCAGCTTAAAGACGGGAGGTATCGAGCAGTACTTC.

The DNA of the CDR3 is TGCGCCAGCAGTGATGCGAGTAATTCACCCCTCCACTTT. Protein sequence: CASSDASNSPLHF. This rearrangement joins TRBV10-1 to TRBJ1-6; D unresolved. Trimming removed 3 bases from V and 6 bases from J, with 6 bases in between. The CDR3 is 13 amino acids. CDR1 is WNHNN, CDR2 SYGVQD, per germline (reference sequence).

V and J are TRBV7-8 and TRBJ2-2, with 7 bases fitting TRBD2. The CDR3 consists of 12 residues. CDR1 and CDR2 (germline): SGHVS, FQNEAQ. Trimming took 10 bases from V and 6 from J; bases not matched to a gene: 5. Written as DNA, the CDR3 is TGTGCCACGGGGGGTCTGGCCGGGGAGCTGTTTTTT. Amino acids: CATGGLAGELFF. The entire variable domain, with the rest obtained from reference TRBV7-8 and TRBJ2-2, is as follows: GAGVSQSPRYKVAKRGQDVALRCDPISGHVSLFWYQQALGQGPEFLTYFQNEAQLDKSGLPSDRFFAERPEGSVSTLKIQRTQQEDSAVYLCATGGLAGELFFGEGSRLTVL.

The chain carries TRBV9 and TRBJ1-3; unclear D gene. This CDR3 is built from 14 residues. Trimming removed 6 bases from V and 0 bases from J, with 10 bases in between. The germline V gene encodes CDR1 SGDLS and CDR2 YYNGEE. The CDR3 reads CASTPWLSGNTIYF. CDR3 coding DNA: TGTGCCAGCACTCCCTGGCTCTCTGGAAACACCATATATTTT. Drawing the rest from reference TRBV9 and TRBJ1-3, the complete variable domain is DSGVTQTPKHLITATGQRVTLRCSPRSGDLSVYWYQQSLDQGLQFLIQYYNGEERAKGNILERFSAQQFPDLHSELNLSSLELGDSALYFCASTPWLSGNTIYFGEGSWLTVV.

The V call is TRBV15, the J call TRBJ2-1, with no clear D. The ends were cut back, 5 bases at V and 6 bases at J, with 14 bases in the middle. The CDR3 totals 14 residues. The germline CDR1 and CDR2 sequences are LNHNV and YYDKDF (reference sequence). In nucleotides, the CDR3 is TGTGCCACCAGCGGCCTACGAGACATCAATGAGCAGTTCTTC. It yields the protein CATSGLRDINEQFF. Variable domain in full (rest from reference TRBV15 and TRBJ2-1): DAMVIQNPRYQVTQFGKPVTLSCSQTLNHNVMYWYQQKSSQAPKLLFHYYDKDFNNEADTPDNFQSRRPNTSFCFLDIRSPGLGDTAMYLCATSGLRDINEQFFGPGTRLTVL.

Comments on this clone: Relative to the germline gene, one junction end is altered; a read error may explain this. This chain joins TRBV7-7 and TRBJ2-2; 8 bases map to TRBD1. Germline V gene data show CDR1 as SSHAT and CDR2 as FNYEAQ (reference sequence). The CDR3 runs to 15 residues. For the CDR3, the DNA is TGTGCTAGCAGCTTAGGGCAGGGGGCCACCGGGGAGCTGTTTTTT. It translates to CASSLGQGATGELFF.

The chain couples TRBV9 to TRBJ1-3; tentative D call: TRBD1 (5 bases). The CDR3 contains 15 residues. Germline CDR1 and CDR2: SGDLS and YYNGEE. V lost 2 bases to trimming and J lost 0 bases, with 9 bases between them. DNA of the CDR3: TGTGCCAGCAGCGTTAGCGGGGCCTCTGGAAACACCATATATTTT. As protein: CASSVSGASGNTIYF.

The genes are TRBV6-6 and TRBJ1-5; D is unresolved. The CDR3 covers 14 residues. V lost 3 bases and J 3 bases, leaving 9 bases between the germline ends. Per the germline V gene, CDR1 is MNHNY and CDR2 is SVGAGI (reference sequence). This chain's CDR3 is CASSYGPSNQPQHF. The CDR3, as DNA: TGTGCCAGCAGTTATGGGCCGTCCAATCAGCCCCAGCATTTT.

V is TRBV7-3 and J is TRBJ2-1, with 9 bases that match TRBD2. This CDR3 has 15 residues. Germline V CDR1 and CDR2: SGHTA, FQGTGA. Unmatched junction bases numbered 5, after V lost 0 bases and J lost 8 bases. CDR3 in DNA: TGTGCCAGCAGCTTAACTAGCGGGAGCCAACATGAGCAGTTCTTC. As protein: CASSLTSGSQHEQFF.

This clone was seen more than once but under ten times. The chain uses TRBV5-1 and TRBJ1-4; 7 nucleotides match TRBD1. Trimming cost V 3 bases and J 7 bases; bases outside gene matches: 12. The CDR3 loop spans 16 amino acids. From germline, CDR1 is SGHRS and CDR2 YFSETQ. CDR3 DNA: TGCGCCAGCAGCTCCGGACAGGCCGAAAGAAGTGAAAAACTGTTTTTT. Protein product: CASSSGQAERSEKLFF. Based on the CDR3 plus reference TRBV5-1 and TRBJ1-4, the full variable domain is KAGVTQTPRYLIKTRGQQVTLSCSPISGHRSVSWYQQTPGQGLQFLFEYFSETQRNKGNFPGRFSGRQFSNSRSEMNVSTLELGDSALYLCASSSGQAERSEKLFFGSGTQLSVL.

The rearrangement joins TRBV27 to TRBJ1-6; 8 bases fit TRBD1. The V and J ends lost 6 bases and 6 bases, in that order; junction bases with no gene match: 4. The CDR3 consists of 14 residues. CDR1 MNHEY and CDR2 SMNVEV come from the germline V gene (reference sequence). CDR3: CASRVRGPNSPLHF. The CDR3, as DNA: TGTGCCAGCAGGGTCAGGGGGCCTAATTCACCCCTCCACTTT.

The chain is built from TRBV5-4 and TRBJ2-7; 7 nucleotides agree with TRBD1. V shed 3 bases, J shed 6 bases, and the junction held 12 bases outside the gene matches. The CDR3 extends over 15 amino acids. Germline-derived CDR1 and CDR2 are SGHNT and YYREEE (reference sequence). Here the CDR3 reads CASSSDRVQSVEQYF. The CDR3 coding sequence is TGTGCCAGCAGCTCTGACAGGGTGCAATCAGTCGAGCAGTACTTC.

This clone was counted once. In nucleotides, the CDR3 is TGTGCCAGCAGCTTAGCGACAAGCCGAAATAACTATGGCTACACCTTC. Translated: CASSLATSRNNYGYTF. J is TRBJ1-2 and V is TRBV7-8; D is uncertain. Trimming shortened V by 0 bases and J by 1 base, and 12 bases separated the two germline ends. The CDR3 totals 16 residues. Germline V gives CDR1 SGHVS, CDR2 FQNEAQ. Variable domain in full (rest from reference TRBV7-8 and TRBJ1-2): GAGVSQSPRYKVAKRGQDVALRCDPISGHVSLFWYQQALGQGPEFLTYFQNEAQLDKSGLPSDRFFAERPEGSVSTLKIQRTQQEDSAVYLCASSLATSRNNYGYTFGSGTRLTVV.

CDR3 DNA sequence: TGCAGCGTTGATGACTCTTACTCTGGAAACACCATATATTTT. Its translation is CSVDDSYSGNTIYF. J is TRBJ1-3 and V is TRBV29-1; D call uncertain. The CDR3 has 14 amino acids. The germline V and J ends were trimmed by 3 bases and 0 bases, with 9 bases remaining between them. Germline CDR1 and CDR2: SQVTM and ANQGSEA. Supplemented by reference TRBV29-1 and TRBJ1-3, the full variable domain reads SAVISQKPSRDICQRGTSLTIQCQVDSQVTMMFWYRQQPGQSLTLIATANQGSEATYESGFVIDKFPISRPNLTFSTLTVSNMSPEDSSIYLCSVDDSYSGNTIYFGEGSWLTVV.

This CDR3 is CSASETGLNTQYF. The CDR3 nucleotides read TGCAGTGCTAGTGAGACAGGGCTCAATACGCAGTATTTT. The gene calls are TRBV20-1 and TRBJ2-3, with 7 bases matching TRBD1. Germline V gene sequence: CDR1 DFQATT, CDR2 SNEGSKA (reference sequence). The junction had 7 bases not matched to a gene; V was cut back by 3 bases and J by 7 bases. This CDR3 contains 13 residues.

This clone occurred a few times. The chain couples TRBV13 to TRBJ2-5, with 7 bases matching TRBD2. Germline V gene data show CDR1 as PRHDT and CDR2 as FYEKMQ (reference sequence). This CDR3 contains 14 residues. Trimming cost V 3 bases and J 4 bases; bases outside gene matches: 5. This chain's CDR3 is CASSFQTGGETQYF. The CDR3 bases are TGTGCCAGCAGCTTCCAAACGGGGGGAGAGACCCAGTACTTC. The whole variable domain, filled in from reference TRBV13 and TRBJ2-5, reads AAGVIQSPRHLIKEKRETATLKCYPIPRHDTVYWYQQGPGQDPQFLISFYEKMQSDKGSIPDRFSAQQFSDYHSELNMSSLELGDSALYFCASSFQTGGETQYFGPGTRLLVL.

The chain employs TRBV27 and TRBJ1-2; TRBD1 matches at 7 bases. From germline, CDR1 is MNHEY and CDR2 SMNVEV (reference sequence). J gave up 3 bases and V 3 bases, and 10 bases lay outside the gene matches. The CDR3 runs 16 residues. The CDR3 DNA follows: TGTGCCAGCAGTTTTCTGAGCCAGGGGGGAGACTATGGCTACACCTTC. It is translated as CASSFLSQGGDYGYTF.

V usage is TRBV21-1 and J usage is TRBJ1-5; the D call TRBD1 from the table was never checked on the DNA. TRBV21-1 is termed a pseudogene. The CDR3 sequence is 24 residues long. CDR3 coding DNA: TGTGCCAGCAGCAAACGGGTCAGGGGGGACCTGGGACTGCCTAATCCGATGGGCAATCAGCCCCAGCATTTT. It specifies CASSKRVRGDLGLPNPMGNQPQHF.

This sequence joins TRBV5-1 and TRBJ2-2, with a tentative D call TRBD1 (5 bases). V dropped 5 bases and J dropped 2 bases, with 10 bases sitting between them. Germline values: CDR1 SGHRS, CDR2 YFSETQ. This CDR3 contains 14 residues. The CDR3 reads CASRSQANTGELFF. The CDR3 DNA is TGCGCCAGCAGATCACAGGCCAACACCGGGGAGCTGTTTTTT.

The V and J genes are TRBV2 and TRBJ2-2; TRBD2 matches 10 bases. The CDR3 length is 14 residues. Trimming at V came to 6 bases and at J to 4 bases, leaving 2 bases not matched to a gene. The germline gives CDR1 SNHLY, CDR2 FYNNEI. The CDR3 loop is CASRRLAGTGELFF. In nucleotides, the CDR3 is TGTGCCAGCAGACGACTAGCGGGCACCGGGGAGCTGTTTTTT.

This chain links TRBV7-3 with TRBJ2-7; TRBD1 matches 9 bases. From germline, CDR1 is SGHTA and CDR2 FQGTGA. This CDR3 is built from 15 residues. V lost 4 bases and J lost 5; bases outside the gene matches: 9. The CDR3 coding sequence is TGTGCCAGCAGCTCGACCGGGACAGGGAGCAACGAGCAGTACTTC. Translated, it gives CASSSTGTGSNEQYF.

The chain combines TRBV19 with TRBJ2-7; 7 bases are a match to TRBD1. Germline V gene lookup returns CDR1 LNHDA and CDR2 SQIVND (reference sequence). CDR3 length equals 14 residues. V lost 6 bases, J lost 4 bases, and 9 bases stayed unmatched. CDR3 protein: CASRRGQGEYEQYF. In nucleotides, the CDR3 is TGTGCCAGTAGAAGAGGTCAGGGGGAATACGAGCAGTACTTC.